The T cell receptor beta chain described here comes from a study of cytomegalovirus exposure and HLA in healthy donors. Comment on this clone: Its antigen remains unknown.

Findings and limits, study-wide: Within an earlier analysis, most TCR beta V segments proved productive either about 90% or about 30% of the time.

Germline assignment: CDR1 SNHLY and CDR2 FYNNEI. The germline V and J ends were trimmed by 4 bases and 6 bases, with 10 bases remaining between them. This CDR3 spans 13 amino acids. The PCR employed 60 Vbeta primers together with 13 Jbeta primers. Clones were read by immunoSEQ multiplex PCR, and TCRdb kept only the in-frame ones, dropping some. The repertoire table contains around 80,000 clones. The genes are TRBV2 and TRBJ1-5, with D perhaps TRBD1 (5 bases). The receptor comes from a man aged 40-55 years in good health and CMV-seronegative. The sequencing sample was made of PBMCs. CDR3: CASSVGGTQPQHF. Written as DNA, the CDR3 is TGTGCCAGCAGTGTGGGAGGGACTCAGCCCCAGCATTTT. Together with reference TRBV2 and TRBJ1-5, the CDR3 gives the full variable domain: EPEVTQTPSHQVTQMGQEVILRCVPISNHLYFYWYRQILGQKVEFLVSFYNNEISEKSEIFDDQFSVERPDGSNFTLKIRSTKLEDSAMYFCASSVGGTQPQHFGDGTRLSIL.